This TCR beta chain was found in a study of a mutant IDH1 vaccine in newly diagnosed glioma. Study information: Most patients had received both radiotherapy and temozolomide, the prior options being radiotherapy, temozolomide, or both.

The method was immunoSEQ multiplex PCR; TCRdb's version includes in-frame clones alone and lacks a portion of them. The data hold around 30,000 clones, with around nine tenths observed a single time. Regarding this clone: No antigen is known for it.

As to time point: week 47, end of study. It was 300 ug of mutant IDH1 20-mer peptide that made up each vaccine dose, given with topical imiquimod. During weeks 1, 3, 5, 7, 11, 15, 19 and 23, patients received eight vaccinations. CDR3 length: 15 residues. V was clipped by 3 bases and J by 4 bases, with 13 bases between them. Germline V gene lookup returns CDR1 MNHEY and CDR2 SVGAGI. This TCR was sampled from a woman in her thirties with glioma. The genes are TRBV6-5 and TRBJ1-5; D not certain. Material: PBMCs, obtained from a glioma patient whose treatment included an IDH1 peptide vaccine. The CDR3 loop reads CASSYSGPGNQPQHF. The DNA for the CDR3 is TGTGCCAGCAGTTATTCAGGCCCGGGGAATCAGCCCCAGCATTTT.